This T cell receptor beta chain was found in a study of T-cell memory formation after mild COVID-19. TCRdb analysed the 5' RACE reads with MiXCR anew, one entry per CDR3 protein. The sample lists 400,000 to 500,000 distinct CDR3 sequences, around 17% occurring once. Germline V CDR1 and CDR2: LNHNV, YYDKDF (reference sequence). The CDR3 is 13 amino acids. A note on this clonotype: A much larger clone lies a single base off, so this may be a read error.

The sample taken for sequencing was PBMCs or a T cell subset sorted from them (not recorded which). The chain has TRBV15 and TRBJ1-5, with D uncertain. The clonotype was recovered from a man aged 18 to 29 who had mild COVID-19 (a few samples of this study predate the infection). Cell type and time point are not known. Here the CDR3 DNA reads TGTGCCACCTCTCGTGGAACGGGTCAGCCCCAGCAATTT. It specifies CATSRGTGQPQQF.